This TCR beta chain was documented in a study of low-dose radiotherapy and immunotherapy resistance in tumors. Turning to the study itself: Each two-week cycle included intravenous cyclophosphamide 200 mg/m2, given one day before radiation and immunotherapy.

Covering alpha and beta chains, TRAV- and TRBV-specific primers were used for the first-strand cDNA. TCRs were put through approximately 20 PCR cycles of amplification with Phusion. A constant-region primer and the V-primer adapter served as the primer pair. One entry per CDR3 protein results from TCRdb running MiXCR on the reads. The sample holds approximately 90,000 distinct CDR3 sequences; about a sixth are singletons and the top ten take less than 3.5%. Documented time point: before trial treatment. The CDR3 covers 19 residues. The V and J ends lost 5 bases and 6 bases, in that order; junction bases with no gene match: 20. The germline V gene encodes CDR1 SGHTA and CDR2 FQGNSA. This clonotype has a count of ten or more.

The chain carries TRBV7-2 and TRBJ2-3, with 10 bases fitting TRBD2. The sequenced sample was PBMCs, obtained before treatment. This receptor was taken from a male donor with prostate cancer. The CDR3 region is CASSPPAAESGGAKDTQYF. CDR3 sequence (DNA): TGTGCCAGCAGCCCGCCGGCCGCCGAGAGCGGGGGGGCTAAGGATACGCAGTATTTT.